Listed below are T cell receptor beta chains from one sample, sequenced in a study of T cells in tumors after PD-1 blockade. Generated by immunoSEQ multiplex PCR, the TCRdb table keeps only in-frame clones and is missing some. The sample has thousands of clones; approximately 60% are singletons. The starting material was tumor tissue, obtained after anti-PD-1 treatment. Receptors originate from a human donor with basal cell carcinoma. CDR3s include the opening cysteine and the closing phenylalanine or tryptophan. D genes are given only for firm matches. The size of a clone is reported for some rows only, either as once, few or many, or as a class for expanded clones.

d_gene: NA
abundance: NA
v_gene: TRBV28
j_gene: TRBJ1-5
CDR3aa: CASREGGKNQPQHF
CDR3nt: TGTGCCAGCAGAGAGGGGGGGAAAAATCAGCCCCAGCATTTT

d_gene: NA
abundance: NA
v_gene: TRBV5-1
j_gene: TRBJ1-2
CDR3aa: CASSLGLGNGGYTF
CDR3nt: TGCGCCAGCAGCTTGGGGCTAGGGAACGGTGGCTACACCTTC

d_gene: NA
abundance: NA
v_gene: TRBV28
j_gene: TRBJ1-1
CDR3aa: CASSYESSMNTEAFF
CDR3nt: TGTGCCAGCAGTTATGAGAGCAGCATGAACACTGAAGCTTTCTTT

d_gene: NA
abundance: NA
v_gene: TRBV27
j_gene: TRBJ2-1
CDR3aa: CASSQGFRDHYYNEQFF
CDR3nt: TGTGCCAGCAGCCAAGGTTTTAGAGACCACTACTACAATGAGCAGTTCTTC

d_gene: TRBD2
abundance: NA
v_gene: TRBV10-1
j_gene: TRBJ2-3
CDR3aa: CASSPGLAGADTQYF
CDR3nt: TGCGCCAGCAGTCCGGGACTAGCTGGGGCAGATACGCAGTATTTT

d_gene: NA
abundance: NA
v_gene: TRBV28
j_gene: TRBJ2-6
CDR3aa: CASSLGGSSGANVLTF
CDR3nt: TGTGCCAGCAGTTTGGGGGGATCCTCTGGGGCCAACGTCCTGACTTTC

d_gene: TRBD2
abundance: NA
v_gene: TRBV6-2/TRBV6-3
j_gene: TRBJ2-1
CDR3aa: CASSLSGTSGWDEQFF
CDR3nt: TGTGCCAGCAGTCTCTCCGGGACTAGCGGGTGGGATGAGCAGTTCTTC

d_gene: NA
abundance: NA
v_gene: TRBV6-1
j_gene: TRBJ2-7
CDR3aa: CASSDGDKSYEQYF
CDR3nt: TGTGCCAGCAGTGATGGGGACAAGTCCTACGAGCAGTACTTC

d_gene: TRBD1
abundance: large
v_gene: TRBV24-1
j_gene: TRBJ1-5
CDR3aa: CATSDGTGRSNQPQHF
CDR3nt: TGTGCCACCAGTGACGGGACAGGGAGGAGCAATCAGCCCCAGCATTTT

d_gene: NA
abundance: NA
v_gene: TRBV12-5
j_gene: TRBJ1-4
CDR3aa: CASGSSGQEKLFF
CDR3nt: TGTGCTAGTGGTTCTTCCGGACAGGAAAAACTGTTTTTT

d_gene: TRBD2
abundance: NA
v_gene: TRBV2
j_gene: TRBJ2-1
CDR3aa: CASTPGGIYNEQFF
CDR3nt: TGTGCCAGCACACCGGGGGGGATATACAATGAGCAGTTCTTC

d_gene: NA
abundance: NA
v_gene: TRBV7-9
j_gene: TRBJ2-3
CDR3aa: CASSLIGARADTQYF
CDR3nt: TGTGCCAGCAGCTTGATTGGCGCCAGGGCAGATACGCAGTATTTT

d_gene: TRBD1
abundance: NA
v_gene: TRBV4-2
j_gene: TRBJ1-2
CDR3aa: CASSQATGEGNGYTF
CDR3nt: TGTGCCAGCAGCCAAGCGACAGGGGAGGGGAATGGCTACACCTTC

d_gene: NA
abundance: once
v_gene: TRBV6-1
j_gene: TRBJ2-4
CDR3aa: CASSDRGLAKNIQYF
CDR3nt: TGTGCCAGCAGTGATAGAGGGTTAGCCAAAAACATTCAGTACTTC

d_gene: TRBD1
abundance: NA
v_gene: TRBV5-4
j_gene: TRBJ1-2
CDR3aa: CASSLVRGGSYGYTF
CDR3nt: TGTGCCAGCAGCTTGGTCAGGGGGGGGAGCTATGGCTACACCTTC

d_gene: NA
abundance: NA
v_gene: TRBV19
j_gene: TRBJ1-1
CDR3aa: CASKGVAEAFF
CDR3nt: TGTGCCAGTAAGGGGGTAGCTGAAGCTTTCTTT

d_gene: TRBD1
abundance: NA
v_gene: TRBV6-5
j_gene: TRBJ2-7
CDR3aa: CASTQDRGRTYEQYF
CDR3nt: TGTGCCAGCACCCAAGACAGGGGAAGGACCTACGAGCAGTACTTC

d_gene: NA
abundance: NA
v_gene: TRBV19
j_gene: TRBJ2-3
CDR3aa: CASSSPRGGAGDTQYF
CDR3nt: TGTGCCAGTAGCTCCCCACGTGGGGGGGCCGGAGATACGCAGTATTTT

d_gene: NA
abundance: NA
v_gene: TRBV5-6
j_gene: TRBJ1-2
CDR3aa: CASSPNRGANYGYTF
CDR3nt: TGTGCCAGCAGCCCAAATCGGGGGGCAAACTATGGCTACACCTTC

d_gene: TRBD1
abundance: medium-sized
v_gene: TRBV5-1
j_gene: TRBJ2-1
CDR3aa: CASSPGTGYYNEQFF
CDR3nt: TGCGCCAGCAGCCCCGGGACAGGGTACTACAATGAGCAGTTCTTC

d_gene: NA
abundance: NA
v_gene: TRBV18
j_gene: TRBJ2-7
CDR3aa: CASSPDLGYEQYF
CDR3nt: TGTGCCAGCTCACCAGACCTAGGCTACGAGCAGTACTTC

d_gene: TRBD2
abundance: NA
v_gene: TRBV19
j_gene: TRBJ2-5
CDR3aa: CASSIVPGLAGRETQYF
CDR3nt: TGTGCCAGTAGTATAGTTCCCGGACTAGCAGGGCGGGAGACCCAGTACTTC

d_gene: NA
abundance: NA
v_gene: TRBV6-5
j_gene: TRBJ2-1
CDR3aa: CASSFFPGHRWVGQFF
CDR3nt: TGTGCCAGCAGTTTCTTCCCGGGACACCGTTGGGTTGGGCAGTTCTTC